This T cell receptor beta chain comes out of a study of T cell repertoires and Cas9 in healthy adults (dated by TCRdb to between 2017 and 2018). General notes on the study: Within the CD4 and CD8 compartments, the researchers characterized SpCas9-reactive T cells in terms of multi-effector potency, cytotoxicity and lineage determination. The study examined preexisting T cell immunity against the Streptococcus pyogenes Cas9 nuclease (SpCas9) used in CRISPR gene editing. The full study reports these points: Proliferation and function of SpCas9-reactive effector T cells were reported to be mitigated in vitro by SpCas9-reactive regulatory T cells.

As encoded in the germline V gene, CDR1 is SGHVS while CDR2 is FNYEAQ. The CDR3 contains 14 residues, cysteine and phenylalanine counted. Just the 42-base CDR3 DNA is kept, in frame starting at base 1. V loses 5 bases of germline sequence and J loses 1 base, and the interval between the two ends is 11 bases. Receptor libraries were prepared by the immunoSEQ multiplex PCR assay. In its TCRdb copy, this immuneACCESS table keeps in-frame sequences only and misses some clones. Where compared with another copy, unresolved V genes explain less than half of these, and the others have no known cause. For this sample there are under 25,000 clones; roughly 90% appear just once. The ten largest clones add up to approximately 0.7% of the sample. Healthy humans served as the donors. In the case of this clone: No antigen is known for it. Per-base quality was not reported, and no clone a single base away is much larger than it.

Sequencing used CD4+ effector T cells (CD127+, CD25-, CD137-, CD154-) from PBMCs; culture status not recorded. The source of this sequence is a human donor in good health. This receptor chain uses TRBV7-6 and TRBJ1-1; matching of 5 bases hints at TRBD1 as the D gene. The CDR3 in this case is CASSVGTGNTEAFF. The DNA sequence reads TGTGCCAGCAGCGTAGGGACCGGGAACACTGAAGCTTTCTTT.